The 28 T cell receptor beta chains in this list originate from one sample, sequenced in a study of OX40 agonist ivuxolimab in advanced cancers. The table came from immunoSEQ multiplex PCR; TCRdb's copy has only in-frame clones and leaves some out. The sample contains some 50,000 clones, 75% to 90% of which appear only once. The sample in question was CD4+ or CD8+ T cells sorted from blood, obtained in a trial of the OX40 agonist ivuxolimab. Every receptor here comes from an adult with an advanced solid tumor such as melanoma, head and neck, liver or kidney cancer.

As regards this clone: It is unclear where the CDR3 begins or ends on the DNA, so no DNA is shown, and the CDR3 is as TCRdb lists it. This chain links TRBV6-4 with TRBJ2-3; the table calls TRBD2, which could not be checked here. The CDR3 adds up to 13 amino acids, both ends counted. Germline V gene data show CDR1 as MRHNA and CDR2 as SNTAGT. The CDR3 protein is CASSLEKADTQYF.

CDR3 residues: CASRADRDTYGYTF. CDR3 DNA: TGTGCCAGCAGGGCGGACAGGGATACCTATGGCTACACCTTC. The chain is built from TRBV6-8 and TRBJ1-2, with 8 bases matching TRBD1. This CDR3 has 14 amino acids. Unmatched junction bases numbered 7, after V lost 6 bases and J lost 4 bases. CDR1 is MNHGY and CDR2 is SAAAGT in the germline V gene.

V is TRBV9 and J is TRBJ2-5, with D perhaps matching TRBD1 (5 bases). Germline CDR1 and CDR2: SGDLS and YYNGEE. V was pared by 0 bases and J by 1 base, with 16 bases between. CDR3 length: 17 residues. CDR3 bases: TGTGCCAGCAGCGTAGACCCCCCGGACACTGTCCAAGAGACCCAGTACTTC. Protein sequence: CASSVDPPDTVQETQYF.

This clone is termed medium-sized (0.01 to 0.1%). The chain couples TRBV5-1 to TRBJ2-7; 12 bases match TRBD2. Trimming took 0 bases from V and 6 from J; bases not matched to a gene: 4. Germline CDR1 and CDR2: SGHRS and YFSETQ. The CDR3 sequence is 15 residues long. The CDR3 DNA is TGCGCCAGCAGCTTGGAGGGACTAGCGGGTCGCGAGCAGTACTTC. It codes for CASSLEGLAGREQYF.

The chain combines TRBV5-1 with TRBJ2-1; TRBD2 matches at 10 bases. Germline V gene data show CDR1 as SGHRS and CDR2 as YFSETQ. V gave up 1 base and J gave up 8 bases; unmatched junction bases: 9. This CDR3 has 16 amino acids. The DNA of the CDR3 is TGCGCCAGCAGCTTGATCGCAGCGGGGGGGCCTGATGAGCAGTTCTTC. Translation gives CASSLIAAGGPDEQFF.

The chain is built from TRBV15 and TRBJ1-5; unclear D gene. CDR1 and CDR2 (germline): LNHNV, YYDKDF (reference sequence). This CDR3 is 13 amino acids long. The germline V and J ends were trimmed by 1 base and 6 bases, with 7 bases remaining between them. The CDR3 nucleotides are TGTGCCACCAGCAGAGGGGGAACTCAGCCCCAGCATTTT. Amino acids: CATSRGGTQPQHF.

V usage is TRBV28 and J usage is TRBJ1-5; D possibly corresponds to TRBD1 (6 bases). V was shortened by 6 bases and J by 1 base, with 13 bases between the two germline ends. This CDR3 comprises 15 residues. From germline, CDR1 is MDHEN and CDR2 SYDVKM. DNA of the CDR3: TGTGCCAGCAGCATGCCAGGGGCGAGCAATCAGCCCCAGCATTTT. Its translation is CASSMPGASNQPQHF.

The chain uses TRBV6-4 and TRBJ1-4; D not resolved. Trimming cost V 7 bases and J 5 bases, with 17 bases left between them. Germline CDR1 and CDR2: MRHNA and SNTAGT. This CDR3 has 15 amino acids. The CDR3 loop reads CASIKWESMNEKLFF. As DNA, the CDR3 is TGTGCCAGCATTAAATGGGAGAGTATGAATGAAAAACTGTTTTTT.

The chain joins TRBV10-3 to TRBJ2-2, with D maybe TRBD2 (6 bases). Germline CDR1 and CDR2: ENHRY and SYGVKD. The CDR3 contains 14 residues. Trimming removed 1 base from V and 3 bases from J, with 6 bases in between. The CDR3 DNA reads TGTGCCATCAGTGAGTGGGAGGACACCGGGGAGCTGTTTTTT. Translating gives CAISEWEDTGELFF.

This clone has only one observation. J is TRBJ1-4 and V is TRBV6-1, with 7 bases lining up with TRBD1. CDR3 length: 14 amino acids. Germline V gene data show CDR1 as MNHNS and CDR2 as SASEGT. Trimming at V came to 9 bases and at J to 3 bases, leaving 7 bases not matched to a gene. CDR3 region: CASTTGLANEKLFF. CDR3 nucleotide sequence: TGTGCCAGTACGACAGGGTTGGCTAATGAAAAACTGTTTTTT.

This chain connects TRBV19 to TRBJ2-4, with TRBD2 matching 13 bases. The V gene end was trimmed by 7 bases and the J gene end by 10 bases; junction bases not matched to a gene: 16. The CDR3 totals 17 residues. Germline V gives CDR1 LNHDA, CDR2 SQIVND (reference sequence). Here the CDR3 DNA reads TGTGCCAGTACCCTCCAGGGGACTAGCGGGGTTGGAGAAATTCAGTACTTC. Encoded protein: CASTLQGTSGVGEIQYF. Filled out from reference TRBV19 and TRBJ2-4, the complete variable domain reads DGGITQSPKYLFRKEGQNVTLSCEQNLNHDAMYWYRQDPGQGLRLIYYSQIVNDFQKGDIAEGYSVSREKKESFPLTVTSAQKNPTAFYLCASTLQGTSGVGEIQYFGAGTRLSVL.

The CDR3 here is CASSSWGTGGDTQYF. The CDR3 DNA sequence: TGTGCCAGCAGCTCGTGGGGGACAGGGGGAGATACGCAGTATTTT. The chain has TRBV5-4 and TRBJ2-3; the match to TRBD1 covers 11 bases. CDR3 length: 15 amino acids. Germline CDR1 is SGHNT and CDR2 is YYREEE (reference sequence). With 3 bases clipped from V and 5 bases from J, the junction kept 5 bases outside the gene matches.

By proportion, this clone is medium-sized. The DNA for the CDR3 is TGTGCCACCAGCAGGGGCAGGACACCTACCTACGAGCAGTACTTC. This encodes CATSRGRTPTYEQYF. This rearrangement joins TRBV15 to TRBJ2-7; TRBD1 is a possible D gene (5 bases). The CDR3 spans 15 residues. The germline V gene encodes CDR1 LNHNV and CDR2 YYDKDF (reference sequence). The V and J ends lost 3 bases and 2 bases respectively, with 14 bases between them.

This chain uses TRBV7-2 with TRBJ2-4; 8 bases align to TRBD1. J gave up 0 bases and V 4 bases, and 8 bases lay outside the gene matches. Germline V gene lookup returns CDR1 SGHTA and CDR2 FQGNSA. The CDR3 contains 17 residues. CDR3 amino acids: CASSSIRQGKAKNIQYF. Here the CDR3 DNA reads TGTGCCAGCAGCTCTATTCGACAGGGGAAAGCCAAAAACATTCAGTACTTC.

The V call is TRBV4-1, the J call TRBJ1-6, with D hard to call. This CDR3 is built from 16 residues. The V and J ends lost 0 bases and 0 bases respectively, with 6 bases between them. The V gene's germline CDR1 is MGHRA and CDR2 YSYEKL. As DNA, the CDR3 is TGCGCCAGCAGCCAAGAGGGGAGCTCCTATAATTCACCCCTCCACTTT. It encodes CASSQEGSSYNSPLHF.

This chain links TRBV5-4 with TRBJ1-6; 8 bases map to TRBD1. The trim removed 5 bases at V and 7 bases at J, leaving 8 bases unmatched. Germline-derived CDR1 and CDR2 are SGHNT and YYREEE (reference sequence). This CDR3 spans 15 amino acids. The CDR3 region is CASRRQGSWNSPLHF. The CDR3 DNA reads TGTGCCAGCAGGCGACAGGGGAGTTGGAATTCACCCCTCCACTTT.

The rearrangement joins TRBV19 to TRBJ2-3, with D perhaps matching TRBD1 or TRBD2 (6 bases each). The V and J ends lost 6 bases and 6 bases respectively, with 13 bases between them. Germline V lookup: CDR1 LNHDA, CDR2 SQIVND (reference sequence). This CDR3 has 13 residues. This chain's CDR3 is CASSEGGSDTQYF. The DNA for the CDR3 is TGTGCCAGTAGCGAGGGGGGATCGGATACGCAGTATTTT.

V usage is TRBV7-2 and J usage is TRBJ1-2, with a tentative D call TRBD1 (5 bases). This CDR3 spans 18 amino acids. Germline V gives CDR1 SGHTA, CDR2 FQGNSA. Trimming took off 3 bases at V and 4 bases at J, with 24 bases between the two ends. The CDR3 nucleotides are TGTGCCAGCAGCTTCGGGACCTCCTTTAAGACGGCCTTCTATGGCTACACCTTC. Translated, it gives CASSFGTSFKTAFYGYTF. Complete variable domain (other parts from reference TRBV7-2 and TRBJ1-2): GAGVSQSPSNKVTEKGKDVELRCDPISGHTALYWYRQSLGQGLEFLIYFQGNSAPDKSGLPSDRFSAERTGGSVSTLTIQRTQQEDSAVYLCASSFGTSFKTAFYGYTFGSGTRLTVV.

The gene calls are TRBV6-6 and TRBJ2-1; 8 positions match TRBD1. Germline-derived CDR1 and CDR2 are MNHNY and SVGAGI (reference sequence). V shed 5 bases, J shed 6 bases, and the junction held 9 bases outside the gene matches. The CDR3 is 15 residues long. The CDR3 protein is CASSGVDRGSNEQFF. The CDR3 nucleotides are TGTGCCAGCAGTGGCGTTGACAGGGGCTCCAATGAGCAGTTCTTC.

This clone has only one observation. The chain employs TRBV7-2 and TRBJ2-1; 9 positions agree with TRBD2. The CDR3 runs 16 residues. In germline, CDR1 is SGHTA, CDR2 FQGNSA. Trimming cost V 2 bases and J 4 bases; bases outside gene matches: 6. The CDR3 bases are TGTGCCAGCAGCTTAACGGGTAGCGGGGGTTACAATGAGCAGTTCTTC. This translates into CASSLTGSGGYNEQFF. Supplemented by reference TRBV7-2 and TRBJ2-1, the full variable domain reads GAGVSQSPSNKVTEKGKDVELRCDPISGHTALYWYRQSLGQGLEFLIYFQGNSAPDKSGLPSDRFSAERTGGSVSTLTIQRTQQEDSAVYLCASSLTGSGGYNEQFFGPGTRLTVL.

The gene calls are TRBV6-6 and TRBJ1-1, with 10 bases identical to TRBD1. Trimming removed 2 bases from V and 1 base from J; junction bases left unmatched: 1. This CDR3 has 15 residues. The germline CDR1 and CDR2 sequences are MNHNY and SVGAGI (reference sequence). The CDR3 protein is CASSYRDRGNTEAFF. The CDR3 nucleotides read TGTGCCAGCAGTTACAGGGACAGGGGGAACACTGAAGCTTTCTTT.

V and J are TRBV6-5 and TRBJ2-3, with D possibly matching TRBD1 (6 bases). This CDR3 has 15 amino acids. CDR1 MNHEY and CDR2 SVGAGI come from the germline V gene. Trimming removed 0 bases from V and 4 bases from J, with 11 bases in between. CDR3 loop: CASSYSGAQADTQYF. The DNA for the CDR3 is TGTGCCAGCAGTTACTCGGGGGCCCAGGCAGATACGCAGTATTTT.

The CDR3 bases are TGCGCCAGCAGCTTGGTAGGACCCGCGGGGACGGCGATAGATACGCAGTATTTT. It specifies CASSLVGPAGTAIDTQYF. V is TRBV5-1 and J is TRBJ2-3; tentatively, D is TRBD2 (6 bases). Per germline, CDR1 SGHRS and CDR2 YFSETQ. This CDR3 is built from 18 residues. V lost 0 bases and J lost 5, with 22 bases in between.

The chain has TRBV4-1 and TRBJ2-1; 9 nucleotides match TRBD1. CDR3 length: 13 residues. The V gene's germline CDR1 is MGHRA and CDR2 YSYEKL. V dropped 4 bases and J dropped 9; count of bases not matched to a gene: 4. CDR3 DNA sequence: TGCGCCAGCAGCCCGGGGACAGGGTTTGAGCAGTTCTTC. Amino acids: CASSPGTGFEQFF.

The chain joins TRBV12-2 to TRBJ2-3; the D call in the table, TRBD2, was not verified against the DNA. TRBV12-2 has pseudogene status. The CDR3 contains 17 residues. In nucleotides, the CDR3 is TGTGCAAGTCGCTTAGAAGGGCGGGGGGGCGGCACAGATACGCAGTATTTT. The encoded protein is CASRLEGRGGGTDTQYF.

The rearrangement links TRBV2 to TRBJ1-5; perhaps TRBD1 as D (6 bases). This CDR3 contains 18 residues. Trimming cost V 5 bases and J 5 bases, with 25 bases left between them. Germline V gene lookup returns CDR1 SNHLY and CDR2 FYNNEI. DNA for the CDR3: TGTGCCAGCAGTTGGGGCCCCCATCTGCAGGGGAGGGATCAGCCCCAGCATTTT. Translated: CASSWGPHLQGRDQPQHF.

A word on this clone: Different DNA sequences within this sample yield the same CDR3. V is TRBV11-2 and J is TRBJ2-2, with 15 bases matching TRBD2. The CDR3 is 17 amino acids. V gave up 5 bases and J gave up 2 bases; unmatched junction bases: 3. The germline CDR1 and CDR2 sequences are SGHAT and FQNNGV. For the CDR3, the DNA is TGTGCCAGCAGCCGGACTAGCGGGGGGGCAAACACCGGGGAGCTGTTTTTT. Its protein product is CASSRTSGGANTGELFF. Complete variable domain (other parts from reference TRBV11-2 and TRBJ2-2): EAGVAQSPRYKIIEKRQSVAFWCNPISGHATLYWYQQILGQGPKLLIQFQNNGVVDDSQLPKDRFSAERLKGVDSTLKIQPAKLEDSAVYLCASSRTSGGANTGELFFGEGSRLTVL.

This clone was seen just once. The J gene is TRBJ2-2, the V gene TRBV2; maybe TRBD1 (6 bases). V shed 3 bases and J shed 1 base, with 15 bases lying between them. The CDR3 loop spans 17 amino acids. Per the germline V gene, CDR1 is SNHLY and CDR2 is FYNNEI. CDR3 coding DNA: TGTGCCAGCAGTGACAAAGGGGGAGCCCTGAACACCGGGGAGCTGTTTTTT. Translation: CASSDKGGALNTGELFF.